The 4 T cell receptor beta chains reported below all come from one sample, sequenced in a study of a mutant IDH1 vaccine in newly diagnosed glioma. Libraries were prepared by immunoSEQ multiplex PCR; TCRdb keeps only in-frame clonotypes and omits some of them. The table lists tens of thousands of clones, 75% to 95% of them singletons. Their recognized antigens are unknown. Regarding time point: week 11, during vaccination. Doses comprised 300 ug of mutant IDH1 20-mer peptide each, plus topical imiquimod. Sequencing used PBMCs, obtained from a glioma patient whose treatment included an IDH1 peptide vaccine. The receptors come from a man between 45 and 60 years old with glioma.

The chain uses TRBV10-2 and TRBJ1-1; possible D gene TRBD1, 6 bases. V was cut by 3 bases and J by 10 bases, with 18 bases left in between. Per germline, CDR1 WSHSY and CDR2 SAAADI. The CDR3 spans 14 residues. The CDR3 sequence is CASSDRRRSQGAFF. In nucleotides, the CDR3 is TGCGCCAGCAGTGACCGGAGAAGATCACAGGGAGCTTTCTTT.

V is TRBV5-6 and J is TRBJ2-7, with a tentative D call TRBD1 (6 bases). V lost 1 base and J lost 3, with 11 bases in between. This CDR3 has 14 residues. The V gene's germline CDR1 is SGHDT and CDR2 YYEEEE. CDR3 nucleotides: TGTGCCAGCAGCTTGTGGGGGCCCCTCTACGAGCAGTACTTC. Its protein is CASSLWGPLYEQYF.

The gene calls are TRBV29-1 and TRBJ2-7; D gene ambiguous. CDR3 length equals 14 residues. The germline V and J ends were trimmed by 0 bases and 1 base, with 10 bases remaining between them. Germline assignment: CDR1 SQVTM and CDR2 ANQGSEA. The DNA of the CDR3 is TGCAGCGTTGAAGACAGTGCTAGGTCCTACGAGCAGTACTTC. Residues: CSVEDSARSYEQYF.

The chain couples TRBV28 to TRBJ1-2, with D possibly matching TRBD1 (6 bases). Deletions cut 8 bases from V and 3 bases from J, with 16 bases between. CDR1 is MDHEN and CDR2 is SYDVKM in the germline V gene. This CDR3 is 14 amino acids long. The CDR3 protein is CASSLLQGDYGYTF. The CDR3 region has the DNA TGTGCCAGCTCCCTTTTACAGGGAGACTATGGCTACACCTTC.